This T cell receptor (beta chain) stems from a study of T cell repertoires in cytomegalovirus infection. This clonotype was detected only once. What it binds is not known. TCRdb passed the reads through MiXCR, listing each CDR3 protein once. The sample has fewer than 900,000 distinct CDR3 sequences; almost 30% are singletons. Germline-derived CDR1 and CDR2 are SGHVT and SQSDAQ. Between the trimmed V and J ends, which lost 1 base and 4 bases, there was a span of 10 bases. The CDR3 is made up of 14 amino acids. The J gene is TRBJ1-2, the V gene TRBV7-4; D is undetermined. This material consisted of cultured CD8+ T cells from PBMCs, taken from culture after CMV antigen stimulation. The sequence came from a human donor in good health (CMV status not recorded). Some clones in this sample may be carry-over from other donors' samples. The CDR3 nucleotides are TGTGCCAGCAGCTTAGGTCTGGGAAGCTATGGCTACACCTTC. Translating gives CASSLGLGSYGYTF.